These 7 T cell receptor beta chains came from one sample sequenced in a study of blood T cell repertoires in COVID-19. Produced via immunoSEQ multiplex PCR; TCRdb's table is partial and in-frame only. The table records about 210,000 clones, about 90% of them present only once. Material for sequencing was peripheral blood. The receptors derive from a man aged 25 to 40 with acute or convalescent COVID-19.

The chain employs TRBV29-1 and TRBJ2-1, with D maybe TRBD2 (5 bases). With 4 bases removed from V and 8 bases from J, the gap between germline ends came to 12 bases. Germline V CDR1 and CDR2: SQVTM, ANQGSEA. CDR3 size: 12 residues. CDR3 nucleotide sequence: TGCAGCGTTGCAACTAGGTGGGATGAGCAGTTCTTC. Its protein product is CSVATRWDEQFF.

This sequence joins TRBV5-5 and TRBJ2-3, with D possibly TRBD1 on 6 matching bases. CDR1 SGHKS and CDR2 YYEKEE come from the germline V gene (reference sequence). The CDR3 loop spans 15 amino acids. Trimming cost V 3 bases and J 2 bases, with 13 bases left between them. CDR3 sequence (DNA): TGTGCCAGCAGCTCCCGACAGGTAAACACAGATACGCAGTATTTT. Its translation: CASSSRQVNTDTQYF.

V usage is TRBV11-2 and J usage is TRBJ1-2; 10 bases are shared with TRBD1. The V segment lost 2 bases and the J segment 8 bases; nucleotides outside the gene matches: 11. The V gene's germline CDR1 is SGHAT and CDR2 FQNNGV. CDR3 size: 16 residues. This CDR3 is CASSLRNGQGEGGYTF. CDR3 in DNA: TGTGCCAGCAGCTTACGGAATGGACAGGGGGAAGGCGGCTACACCTTC.

The CDR3 DNA reads as TGTGCCACCAGTGACTTGGCGGGGGAGCTGTTTTTT. Translation: CATSDLAGELFF. The chain employs TRBV24-1 and TRBJ2-2; D not certain. In germline, CDR1 is KGHDR, CDR2 SFDVKD. The CDR3 length is 12 residues. Trimming shortened V by 4 bases and J by 8 bases, and 7 bases separated the two germline ends.

The chain links TRBV4-1 to TRBJ2-2; 14 bases map to TRBD2. The CDR3 consists of 18 residues. Germline V gene lookup returns CDR1 MGHRA and CDR2 YSYEKL. Trimming took 3 bases from V and 1 from J; bases not matched to a gene: 4. DNA for the CDR3: TGCGCCAGCAGCCATCGGGGGACTAGCGGGGGGAACACCGGGGAGCTGTTTTTT. Protein: CASSHRGTSGGNTGELFF.

This chain joins TRBV10-3 and TRBJ1-4, with 10 bases identical to TRBD1. The J call may be in error: the DNA end matches TRBJ2-2 better. Looked up from germline, CDR1 is ENHRY and CDR2 is SYGVKD. This CDR3 spans 13 amino acids. The CDR3: CAISGTGGGELFF. CDR3 DNA: TGTGCCATCAGTGGGACAGGGGGCGGGGAGCTGTTTTTT.

V usage is TRBV11-2 and J usage is TRBJ2-3, with D perhaps TRBD1 (5 bases). Germline-derived CDR1 and CDR2 are SGHAT and FQNNGV. The ends were cut back, 6 bases at V and 4 bases at J, with 8 bases in the middle. The CDR3 extends over 12 amino acids. The CDR3 here is CASRLQADTQYF. In DNA form, the CDR3 reads TGTGCCAGCAGGTTACAGGCAGATACGCAGTATTTT.